This T cell receptor beta chain was captured in a study of T cells expressing NK-cell markers. Study-level information: It was sorted CD3+CD56+NKG2C+, CD3+CD56+NKG2C- and CD3+CD56-NKG2C+ T cells that supplied the TCR beta repertoires.

Study-wide results and caveats: The same clonotypes also predominated in the CD3+CD56-NKG2C+ fraction of several donors. Of the CD8+ T cell pool in 5 to 7 donors, about 1.0-7.0% was accounted for by dominant NKG2C+ clonotypes.

Germline values: CDR1 SNHLY, CDR2 FYNNEI. The CDR3 contains 13 residues. The authors made TCR beta cDNA libraries by 5'RACE template switching. This switching added a universal primer site and UMIs. TCRdb re-called the 5' RACE reads, yielding one record per CDR3 amino acid sequence without DNA. In total, the table holds 500,000 to 700,000 distinct CDR3 sequences. On this clonotype itself: Its antigen is still unknown.

The clonotype originates from a man aged 18 to 30 in good health. Sequenced: blood T cells: a sorted CD56 or NKG2C T cell subset, CD4+ or CD8+ T cells, or bulk PBMC T cells (not recorded which). The gene calls are TRBV2 and TRBJ1-2; TCRdb names TRBD1, which stays unverified in the absence of DNA. The CDR3: CASSYRGTYGYTF.